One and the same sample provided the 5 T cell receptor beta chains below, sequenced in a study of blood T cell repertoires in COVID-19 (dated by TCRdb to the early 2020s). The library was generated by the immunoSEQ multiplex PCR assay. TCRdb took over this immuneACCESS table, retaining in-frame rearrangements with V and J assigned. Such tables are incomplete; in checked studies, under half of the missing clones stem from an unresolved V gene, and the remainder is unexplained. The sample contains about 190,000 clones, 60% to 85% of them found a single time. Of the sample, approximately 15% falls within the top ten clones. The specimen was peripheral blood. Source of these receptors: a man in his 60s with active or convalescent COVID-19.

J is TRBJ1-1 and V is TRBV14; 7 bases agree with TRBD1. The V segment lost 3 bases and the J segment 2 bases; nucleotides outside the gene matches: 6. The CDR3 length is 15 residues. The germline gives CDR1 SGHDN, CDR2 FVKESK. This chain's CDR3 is CASSQNKGGNTEAFF. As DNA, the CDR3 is TGTGCCAGCAGCCAGAATAAAGGGGGCAACACTGAAGCTTTCTTT. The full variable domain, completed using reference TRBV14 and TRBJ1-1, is EAGVTQFPSHSVIEKGQTVTLRCDPISGHDNLYWYRRVMGKEIKFLLHFVKESKQDESGMPNNRFLAERTGGTYSTLKVQPAELEDSGVYFCASSQNKGGNTEAFFGQGTRLTVV.

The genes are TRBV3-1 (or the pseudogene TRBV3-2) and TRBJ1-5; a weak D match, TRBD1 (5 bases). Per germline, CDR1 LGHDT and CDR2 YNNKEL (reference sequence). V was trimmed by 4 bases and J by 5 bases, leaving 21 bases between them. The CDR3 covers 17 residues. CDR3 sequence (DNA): TGTGCCAGCAGCCCCAGCGCGTCAGGGTGGATAGATCAGCCCCAGCATTTT. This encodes CASSPSASGWIDQPQHF.

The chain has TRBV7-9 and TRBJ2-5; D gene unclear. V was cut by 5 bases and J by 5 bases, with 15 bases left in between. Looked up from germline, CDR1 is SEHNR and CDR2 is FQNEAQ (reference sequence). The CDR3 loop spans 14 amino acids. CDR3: CASSPSPGRETQYF. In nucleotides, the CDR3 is TGTGCCAGCAGCCCTAGTCCCGGTCGGGAGACCCAGTACTTC.

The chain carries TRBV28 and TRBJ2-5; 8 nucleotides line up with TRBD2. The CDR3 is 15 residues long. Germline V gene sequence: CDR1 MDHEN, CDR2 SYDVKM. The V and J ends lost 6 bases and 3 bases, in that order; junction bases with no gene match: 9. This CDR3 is CASSGAGGRKETQYF. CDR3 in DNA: TGTGCCAGCAGCGGGGCTGGCGGGAGGAAAGAGACCCAGTACTTC. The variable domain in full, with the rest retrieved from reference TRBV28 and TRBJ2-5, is DVKVTQSSRYLVKRTGEKVFLECVQDMDHENMFWYRQDPGLGLRLIYFSYDVKMKEKGDIPEGYSVSREKKERFSLILESASTNQTSMYLCASSGAGGRKETQYFGPGTRLLVL.

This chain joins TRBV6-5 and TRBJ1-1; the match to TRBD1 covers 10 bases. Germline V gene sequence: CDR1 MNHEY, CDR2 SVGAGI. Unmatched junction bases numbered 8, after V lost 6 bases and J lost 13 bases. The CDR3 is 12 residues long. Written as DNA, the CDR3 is TGTGCCAGCAGCCTCGGGACAGGGGTGGTTTTCTTT. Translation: CASSLGTGVVFF.